The next 13 T cell receptor beta chains were all read from a single sample in a study of CD8 T cells in Susac syndrome. RNA in amounts of roughly 0.5 to 1 ug was reverse transcribed with random hexamers. Each CDR3 protein gets one entry after TCRdb re-called the immunoSEQ multiplex PCR reads with MiXCR. This sample has 100,000 to 150,000 distinct CDR3 sequences, with 96% found just once. The sequencing input was CD4+ T cells from PBMCs. The receptor source for this set is a human donor with Susac syndrome.

This sequence joins TRBV6-6 and TRBJ1-1, with a tentative D call TRBD1 (5 bases). Germline V gives CDR1 MNHNY, CDR2 SVGAGI (reference sequence). The CDR3 contains 14 residues. V shed 6 bases and J shed 3 bases, with 14 bases lying between them. CDR3 in DNA: TGTGCCAGCAGAGGGGCTGTAAGGCACACTGAAGCTTTCTTT. This sequence encodes CASRGAVRHTEAFF.

This clonotype was counted a single time. The CDR3 reads CASSQGPGQGNIQYF. Written as DNA, the CDR3 is TGCGCCAGCAGCCAGGGCCCTGGGCAGGGGAACATTCAGTACTTC. The V gene is TRBV4-1, the J gene TRBJ2-4; D is perhaps TRBD1 (6 bases). The V and J ends lost 3 bases and 7 bases respectively, with 16 bases between them. The CDR3 has 15 amino acids. The germline V gene encodes CDR1 MGHRA and CDR2 YSYEKL.

V gene TRBV2 combines with J gene TRBJ1-1; TRBD1 matches 7 bases. Germline V gives CDR1 SNHLY, CDR2 FYNNEI. The length of the CDR3 is 15 residues. The V segment lost 5 bases and the J segment 1 base; nucleotides outside the gene matches: 7. Here the CDR3 DNA reads TGTGCCAGCAGTACTCCGGACAGGCAGAACACTGAAGCTTTCTTT. It is translated as CASSTPDRQNTEAFF.

This clonotype was detected once. The genes are TRBV2 and TRBJ2-5, with 7 bases aligning to TRBD1. The germline CDR1 and CDR2 sequences are SNHLY and FYNNEI. V shed 1 base and J 7 bases; nucleotides not matched to a gene: 6. The CDR3 runs to 14 residues. This chain's CDR3 is CASSEVAAGGTQYF. DNA of the CDR3: TGTGCCAGCAGTGAAGTTGCGGCAGGGGGGACCCAGTACTTC.

This chain joins TRBV29-1 and TRBJ1-2; the D is unclear. Trimming cost V 7 bases and J 8 bases, with 26 bases left between them. In germline, CDR1 is SQVTM, CDR2 ANQGSEA. The CDR3 spans 15 residues. The chain's CDR3 is CSAGYSPGSPGGYTF. The DNA of the CDR3 is TGCAGCGCTGGGTATTCTCCTGGGTCCCCTGGGGGCTACACCTTC.

CDR3 nucleotides: TGTGCCTGGAATCTGGGGGGCAACACTGAAGCTTTCTTT. Encoded protein: CAWNLGGNTEAFF. The gene calls are TRBV30 and TRBJ1-1, with a weak D call TRBD1 (6 bases). This CDR3 is built from 13 residues. In germline, CDR1 is GTSNPN, CDR2 SVGIG (reference sequence). V lost 4 bases and J lost 2, with 11 bases in between.

This chain uses TRBV20-1 with TRBJ1-2; TRBD1 matches at 10 bases. Germline CDR1 is DFQATT and CDR2 is SNEGSKA (reference sequence). The V segment lost 6 bases and the J segment 5 bases; nucleotides outside the gene matches: 3. The length of the CDR3 is 12 residues. The CDR3 DNA sequence: TGCAGTGCCCCGGGACAGGGGTATGGCTACACCTTC. It encodes CSAPGQGYGYTF.

The chain uses TRBV2 and TRBJ2-7; TRBD2 matches 10 bases. The V gene's germline CDR1 is SNHLY and CDR2 FYNNEI. Losses at the gene ends were 5 bases for V and 12 bases for J; bases not matched to a gene: 16. The CDR3 totals 15 residues. The CDR3 spells CASSTRESGRAGGYF. The CDR3 DNA reads TGTGCCAGCAGTACCCGAGAGAGCGGGAGGGCCGGGGGGTACTTC.

This clonotype was counted a few times. The gene calls are TRBV11-2 and TRBJ2-1; D not certain. Germline V gives CDR1 SGHAT, CDR2 FQNNGV. The CDR3 loop spans 12 amino acids. V was cut by 6 bases and J by 7 bases, with 10 bases left in between. DNA for the CDR3: TGTGCCAGCAGTTTATTGGGGAATGAGCAGTTCTTC. This gives the protein CASSLLGNEQFF.

CDR3 sequence: CASRGGGGYNEQFF. The CDR3 nucleotides are TGTGCCAGCAGAGGCGGGGGGGGCTACAATGAGCAGTTCTTC. J is TRBJ2-1 and V is TRBV7-8, with 9 bases matching TRBD2. Germline loops: CDR1 SGHVS, CDR2 FQNEAQ. The V and J ends lost 6 bases and 3 bases, in that order; junction bases with no gene match: 3. The CDR3 loop spans 14 amino acids.

The chain employs TRBV12-3 or TRBV12-4 and TRBJ1-5; D not certain. The CDR3 is 14 residues long. With 5 bases removed from V and 6 bases from J, the gap between germline ends came to 14 bases. The CDR3 protein is CASSPDLSGQPQHF. CDR3 DNA: TGTGCCAGCAGTCCAGACCTTTCGGGTCAGCCCCAGCATTTT.

This clonotype has just one count. This rearrangement joins TRBV27 to TRBJ2-7; either TRBD1 or TRBD2 may fit D (6 bases each). There are 13 residues in the CDR3. The germline V and J ends were trimmed by 8 bases and 5 bases, with 16 bases remaining between them. Germline V CDR1 and CDR2: MNHEY, SMNVEV (reference sequence). The CDR3 reads CASGRWGANEQYF. In DNA form, the CDR3 reads TGTGCCAGCGGCCGGTGGGGGGCTAACGAGCAGTACTTC.

This rearrangement joins TRBV2 to TRBJ1-5, with a tentative D call TRBD1 (6 bases). V was pared by 2 bases and J by 1 base, with 9 bases between. This CDR3 contains 15 residues. CDR1 is SNHLY and CDR2 is FYNNEI in the germline V gene. CDR3 bases: TGTGCCAGCAGTGAACAGGGGCAGAGCAATCAGCCCCAGCATTTT. Translating gives CASSEQGQSNQPQHF.